One and the same sample provided the 14 T cell receptor beta chains below, sequenced in a study of HIV-infected children after antiretroviral therapy interruption. A 3' RACE protocol on RNA, with unique molecular identifiers, produced the TCR library. TCRdb re-called the 3' RACE reads with MiXCR, one entry per CDR3 protein. Of about 83,000 distinct CDR3 sequences detected, about 6.9% appear once; the ten largest clones hold around 1.1%. Sample treatment: PENTA 11 planned treatment interruption arm or continuous ART arm. The source was CD45RA+ CD4+ T cells from PBMCs, pooled from several time points, collected from a donor given antiretroviral therapy, either interrupted or continuous. The sample's subset: naive CD4+ CD45RA+ CD45RO- T cells. These receptors came from a pool of human donors with HIV.

The sample holds many counts of this clonotype. The chain recombines TRBV7-2 with TRBJ1-6, with a possible D match to TRBD1 (6 bases). V lost 5 bases, J lost 7 bases, and 15 bases lay in between. The CDR3 loop spans 15 amino acids. CDR1 and CDR2 (germline): SGHTA, FQGNSA. CDR3 amino acids: CASSHRGQPNSPLHF. The DNA of the CDR3 is TGTGCCAGCAGCCACCGAGGACAGCCGAATTCACCCCTCCACTTT.

This clonotype was observed at least ten times. The V and J genes are TRBV5-6 and TRBJ1-3; maybe TRBD1 (6 bases). Deletions cut 0 bases from V and 0 bases from J, with 10 bases between. The CDR3 is 16 residues long. CDR1 and CDR2 from the germline V gene are SGHDT and YYEEEE. DNA for the CDR3: TGTGCCAGCAGCTTGGCCGGGACAATCTCTGGAAACACCATATATTTT. It is translated as CASSLAGTISGNTIYF. Filled out from reference TRBV5-6 and TRBJ1-3, the complete variable domain reads DAGVTQSPTHLIKTRGQQVTLRCSPKSGHDTVSWYQQALGQGPQFIFQYYEEEERQRGNFPDRFSGHQFPNYSSELNVNALLLGDSALYLCASSLAGTISGNTIYFGEGSWLTVV.

This clonotype showed up many times. The rearrangement joins TRBV19 to TRBJ1-1, with D unresolved. This CDR3 has 12 residues. V lost 2 bases and J 10 bases, leaving 11 bases between the germline ends. Per the germline V gene, CDR1 is LNHDA and CDR2 is SQIVND (reference sequence). The CDR3 DNA follows: TGTGCCAGTAGTATAAGCACAGACCGAGCTTTCTTT. This codes for CASSISTDRAFF.

The rearrangement joins TRBV12-3 or TRBV12-4 to TRBJ1-5; D not resolved. The CDR3 has 14 amino acids. Trimming removed 3 bases from V and 4 bases from J, with 10 bases in between. The CDR3 spells CASSLGRSNQPQHF. The CDR3 DNA reads TGTGCCAGCAGTTTGGGAAGGAGTAATCAGCCCCAGCATTTT.

The CDR3 loop reads CASRSTGNTEAFF. CDR3 nucleotides: TGTGCAAGTCGCTCGACAGGGAACACTGAAGCTTTCTTT. The chain has TRBV12-2 and TRBJ1-1; the DNA was not used to check the table's D call, TRBD1. TRBV12-2 counts as a pseudogene. CDR3 length: 13 amino acids.

The table lists this clonotype with many counts. CDR3 sequence: CASRQGTINYGYTF. CDR3 nucleotides: TGTGCCAGCAGGCAGGGAACAATTAACTATGGCTACACCTTC. The chain couples TRBV6-1 to TRBJ1-2; D might be TRBD1 (5 bases). CDR1 is MNHNS, CDR2 SASEGT, per germline. CDR3 length: 14 residues. The V gene lost 6 bases and the J gene lost 1 base, with 12 bases spanning the gap.

This clonotype was picked up many times. The chain employs TRBV20-1 and TRBJ2-2; 10 nucleotides line up with TRBD2. J lost 6 bases, V lost 2 bases, and 6 bases had no gene match. Germline lookup yields CDR1 DFQATT and CDR2 SNEGSKA (reference sequence). The length of the CDR3 is 15 residues. CDR3 amino acids: CSARRLAGASGELFF. The CDR3 DNA reads TGCAGTGCTAGAAGGCTAGCGGGAGCTTCCGGGGAGCTGTTTTTT.

Ten or more counts support this clonotype. The chain carries TRBV18 and TRBJ1-1, with D tentatively TRBD1 (5 bases). The germline gives CDR1 KGHSH, CDR2 LQKENI. This CDR3 spans 14 amino acids. Trimming removed 3 bases from V and 1 base from J, with 9 bases in between. In DNA, the CDR3 is TGTGCCAGCTCACCCTCTGGACAGAACACTGAAGCTTTCTTT. It encodes CASSPSGQNTEAFF.

The sample holds many counts of this clonotype. The chain has TRBV10-3 and TRBJ1-1; unclear D gene. V shed 10 bases and J shed 1 base, with 7 bases lying between them. This CDR3 region has 11 residues. CDR1 ENHRY and CDR2 SYGVKD come from the germline V gene. The CDR3 region is CATGRNTEAFF. The DNA for the CDR3 is TGTGCCACTGGGAGGAACACTGAAGCTTTCTTT.

This clonotype was observed at least ten times. The chain couples TRBV10-2 to TRBJ1-6; D call uncertain. This CDR3 contains 13 residues. Trimming shortened V by 2 bases and J by 13 bases, and 12 bases separated the two germline ends. CDR1 and CDR2 (germline): WSHSY, SAAADI. Here the CDR3 DNA reads TGCGCCAGCAGTGAGAGGGCCGCCCTGCCCCTCCACTTT. Translation gives CASSERAALPLHF.

To note about this clonotype: One base away lies a much larger clone, so this may be a sequencing read error. The CDR3 protein is CGSSPGQGTGSGNTIYF. Here the CDR3 DNA reads TGTGGCAGCAGCCCCGGACAGGGGACAGGCTCTGGAAACACCATATATTTT. This chain links TRBV4-2 with TRBJ1-3, with 9 bases fitting TRBD1. There are 17 residues in the CDR3. Germline assignment: CDR1 LGHNA and CDR2 YNFKEQ.

With respect to this clonotype: A much larger clone differs by one base, so this may be a read error. J is TRBJ2-7 and V is TRBV7-9; 7 nucleotides line up with TRBD2. Germline CDR1 and CDR2: SEHNR and FQNEAQ (reference sequence). This CDR3 comprises 12 residues. CDR3 amino acids: CASSGPGGEQYF. DNA of the CDR3: TGTGCTAGCAGTGGACCGGGGGGTGAACAGTACTTC.

V and J are TRBV10-3 and TRBJ1-6; the match to TRBD1 covers 10 bases. The CDR3 is 15 residues long. The trim removed 4 bases at V and 9 bases at J, leaving 6 bases unmatched. Germline V CDR1 and CDR2: ENHRY, SYGVKD. This CDR3 reads CAISGTGTGVSPLHF. In DNA, the CDR3 is TGTGCCATCAGTGGTACCGGGACAGGGGTTTCACCCCTCCACTTT.

This clonotype was observed a few times. The chain couples TRBV10-1 to TRBJ2-3, with 13 bases identical to TRBD2. V gave up 3 bases and J gave up 0 bases; unmatched junction bases: 3. This CDR3 is built from 17 residues. Germline V gives CDR1 WNHNN, CDR2 SYGVQD (reference sequence). The chain's CDR3 is CASSETSGGASTDTQYF. The CDR3 bases are TGCGCCAGCAGTGAAACTAGCGGGGGGGCTAGCACAGATACGCAGTATTTT.